This TCR beta chain is from a study of blood T cell repertoires in COVID-19. As for the study in general: Specimens from acute and convalescent COVID-19 originated in the United States, Italy and Spain. T cells, B-cell-depleted T cells, or PBMCs supplied cDNA or gDNA.

The CDR3 consists of 13 residues. The germline CDR1 and CDR2 sequences are LGHDT and YNNKEL (reference sequence). The ends lost 5 bases at V and 4 bases at J; junction bases unmatched: 4. Original handling: Amplification of reference gene primers provided the estimated nucleated cell counts. Generated by immunoSEQ multiplex PCR, the TCRdb table keeps only in-frame clones and is missing some. D and trimming come from the DNA, and the V and J calls and clone size come from that table. In the table there are about 120,000 clones, over 80% of which are singletons. The chain has TRBV3-1 (or the pseudogene TRBV3-2) and TRBJ1-2; 7 bases line up with TRBD1. The source of this sequence is a young man with acute or convalescent COVID-19. The sequencing sample was made of peripheral blood. The chain's CDR3 is CASSSGTVYGYTF. Written as DNA, the CDR3 is TGTGCCAGCAGCTCCGGGACAGTCTATGGCTACACCTTC.